In this sample, the clone carrying this T cell receptor (beta chain) turned up once. The data were obtained in a study of blood T cell repertoires in COVID-19. Germline CDR1 and CDR2: MDHEN and SYDVKM. The V segment lost 1 base and the J segment 8 bases; nucleotides outside the gene matches: 5. The CDR3 loop spans 14 amino acids. Sequencing used immunoSEQ multiplex PCR; TCRdb keeps in-frame clones, though not all of them. Among 22,000 or so clones listed, around 90% were seen once. The origin of this receptor is a human donor in a cohort sampled during active COVID-19. The sequencing sample was made of peripheral blood. The rearrangement joins TRBV28 to TRBJ2-1, with 7 bases matching TRBD1. This CDR3 is CASSLSRGQDEQFF. The CDR3 DNA follows: TGTGCCAGCAGTTTATCGAGGGGGCAGGATGAGCAGTTCTTC.